Listed below are T cell receptor beta chains from one sample, sequenced in a study of CD4 T cells in relation to SARS-CoV-2 and coronaviruses. Data came from immunoSEQ multiplex PCR; TCRdb stores just in-frame clones and leaves some out. The table lists under 25,000 clones, approximately 80% of them singletons. Which antigens these TCRs recognize remains unknown. The sequencing input was CD4+ T cells from PBMCs, cultured in vitro. These receptors were collected from a human donor in good health. Both conserved end residues are part of each CDR3. A D gene is named only where the DNA matches it firmly. Clone size is not always given. Where it is, it says once, few, many or a class for expanded clones.

cdr3_nt	cdr3_aa	d_call	clone_size	v_call	j_call
TGTGCCAGCTCACCCCCTAGCGGGGGCGGAGGGGATACGCAGTATTTT	CASSPPSGGGGDTQYF	TRBD2	.	TRBV18	TRBJ2-3
TGTGCCAGCTCACCACCCCTAGCGGGAGCCACAGATACGCAGTATTTT	CASSPPLAGATDTQYF	TRBD2	.	TRBV18	TRBJ2-3
TGTGCCAGCAGCGTAGATCGGGGGGGCACTAGCACAGATACGCAGTATTTT	CASSVDRGGTSTDTQYF	TRBD2	.	TRBV9	TRBJ2-3
TGCGCCAGCAGCCAAGATTGGCAGGGTTGGAGTCAGCCCCAGCATTTT	CASSQDWQGWSQPQHF	.	.	TRBV4-3	TRBJ1-5
TGTGCCAGCACCCGGGACAGAGGGAGTTACGAGCAGTACTTC	CASTRDRGSYEQYF	TRBD1	.	TRBV2	TRBJ2-7
TGTGCCAGCAGCCTCGATTTCTATGGCTACACCTTC	CASSLDFYGYTF	.	.	TRBV7-2	TRBJ1-2
TGTGCCAGCTCACTCCTGACAGTATCCTACGAGCAGTACTTC	CASSLLTVSYEQYF	.	.	TRBV18	TRBJ2-7
TGTGCCAGCAGTTACTCGATCGGTGAAAAACTGTTTTTT	CASSYSIGEKLFF	.	.	TRBV6-5	TRBJ1-4
TGTGCCATCCTTATTATGGGCCTTGGAAAACTGTTTTTT	CAILIMGLGKLFF	.	.	TRBV2	TRBJ1-4
TGTGCCAGCAGCTTGATGGGGTACACTGAAGCTTTCTTT	CASSLMGYTEAFF	.	.	TRBV5-4	TRBJ1-1
TGTGCCAGCAGCTTAGCTAGCGGGGGGGCCCCTACGCAGTATTTT	CASSLASGGAPTQYF	TRBD2	.	TRBV7-9	TRBJ2-3
TGCGCCAGCAGCCAAGGACTTGGGAGAGAGACCCAGTACTTC	CASSQGLGRETQYF	.	.	TRBV4-1	TRBJ2-5
TGTGCCAGCAGGGGGACCGGCCTTGGCAATGAGCAGTTCTTC	CASRGTGLGNEQFF	.	.	TRBV3-1/TRBV3-2	TRBJ2-1
TGTGCCAGCAGCTTAGGGGAGAGGGGGTCCACAGATACGCAGTATTTT	CASSLGERGSTDTQYF	.	.	TRBV7-2	TRBJ2-3
TGTGCCAGCAGCTTACTACAGCCCCAAGAGACCCAGTACTTC	CASSLLQPQETQYF	.	.	TRBV11-2	TRBJ2-5
TGTGCCAGCAGCGATGACAGGAACGAGCAGTACTTC	CASSDDRNEQYF	.	.	TRBV11-3	TRBJ2-7
TGTGCCGCGCGACAGACCAGCTCTGGAAACACCATATATTTT	CAARQTSSGNTIYF	.	few	TRBV10-3	TRBJ1-3
TGTGCCAGCAGCCATGCGGGCCGAAATTTCGAAGCTTTCTTT	CASSHAGRNFEAFF	.	.	TRBV3-1/TRBV3-2	TRBJ1-1
TGTGCCAGCAGCCCACCCCAGGGATACCCTTCCAACACCATATATTTT	CASSPPQGYPSNTIYF	.	.	TRBV6-6	TRBJ1-3
TGTGCCAGCAGATCGGCGGGGGGAAACTATGGCTACACCTTC	CASRSAGGNYGYTF	.	few	TRBV2	TRBJ1-2
TGCGCCAGCAGCCACGACAGGTGGCGAGGCGACACTGAAGCTTTCTTT	CASSHDRWRGDTEAFF	.	few	TRBV4-1	TRBJ1-1
TGTGCCAGTAGTATGTTGTGGGGGAACACTGAAGCTTTCTTT	CASSMLWGNTEAFF	.	.	TRBV19	TRBJ1-1
TGTGCCAGCAGCCCCGGGACAGGGGAAGAAAAACTGTTTTTT	CASSPGTGEEKLFF	TRBD1	.	TRBV7-8	TRBJ1-4
TGTGCCTGGAGTCCTTGGAACAATGAGCAGTTCTTC	CAWSPWNNEQFF	.	.	TRBV30	TRBJ2-1
TGCGCCAGCAGCCCCCCCGGACAGGGGATGGAGACCCAGTACTTC	CASSPPGQGMETQYF	TRBD1	.	TRBV4-1	TRBJ2-5
TGTGCCAGCAGCTTAGGTGCCGGGACTAGTTACCGAGAGACCCAGTACTTC	CASSLGAGTSYRETQYF	TRBD2	.	TRBV7-2	TRBJ2-5
TGTGCCAGCAGCCATCCTGAGTGGAGGTCTAGCGGCTACACCTTC	CASSHPEWRSSGYTF	.	.	TRBV3-1/TRBV3-2	TRBJ1-2
TGTGCCAGCAGCTTACTAGCGGGGGCCTACGAGCAGTACTTC	CASSLLAGAYEQYF	TRBD2	.	TRBV11-3	TRBJ2-7
TGTGCCAGCAGCTTAGTAGGACAGCTGAACACTGAAGCTTTCTTT	CASSLVGQLNTEAFF	.	.	TRBV11-1	TRBJ1-1
TGTGCCTGGACGGTTAGCTCCTATAATTCACCCCTCCACTTT	CAWTVSSYNSPLHF	.	.	TRBV30	TRBJ1-6
TGTGCCAGCTGGGGATCCCACGGGGGCTACACCTTC	CASWGSHGGYTF	.	few	TRBV25-1	TRBJ1-2
TGTGCCAGCTCACCACCTGGGGATGGTTCACCCCTCCACTTT	CASSPPGDGSPLHF	.	.	TRBV18	TRBJ1-6
TGCGCCAGCAGCCCGATGGAGGGGGCGGAGGGGGCCAACGTCCTGACTTTC	CASSPMEGAEGANVLTF	.	.	TRBV4-3	TRBJ2-6
TGTGCCAGCAACCGTCCAGGACAGGTTAGCACTGAAGCTTTCTTT	CASNRPGQVSTEAFF	TRBD1	.	TRBV7-9	TRBJ1-1
TGTGCCAGCAGCCTAGGGACAGGCTCGAACTATGGCTACACCTTC	CASSLGTGSNYGYTF	TRBD1	few	TRBV11-2	TRBJ1-2
TGTGCCAGCAGCGGACTAGCGGGAGAGGATGAGCAGTTCTTC	CASSGLAGEDEQFF	TRBD2	.	TRBV2	TRBJ2-1
TGTGCCAGCTCCATCGGGGGTACGAACACTGAAGCTTTCTTT	CASSIGGTNTEAFF	.	.	TRBV7-2	TRBJ1-1
TGTGCCACCAGCAGGGCGATAACAGATTACTATGGCTACACCTTC	CATSRAITDYYGYTF	.	.	TRBV15	TRBJ1-2
TGTGCCAGCAGTCGGACGCGGGGCTATGGCTACACCTTC	CASSRTRGYGYTF	.	few	TRBV12-3/TRBV12-4	TRBJ1-2
TGTGCCAGCAGTTTACTAGGGACAGGCTATGGCTACACCTTC	CASSLLGTGYGYTF	TRBD1	.	TRBV27	TRBJ1-2
TGTGCCAGCAGCCTACGGGATACGGCCGCCTACGAGCAGTACTTC	CASSLRDTAAYEQYF	.	.	TRBV11-1	TRBJ2-7
TGTGCCAGTAGTATCCAGGGTTGGGAAGAGACCCAGTACTTC	CASSIQGWEETQYF	.	few	TRBV19	TRBJ2-5
TGTGCCATCAACCGGGACAAGGATGAAAAACTGTTTTTT	CAINRDKDEKLFF	.	.	TRBV10-3	TRBJ1-4
TGCGCCAGCACCCCCAGGGACTGGGCCAGTGGCTACACCTTC	CASTPRDWASGYTF	.	.	TRBV4-1	TRBJ1-2
TGTGCCAGCAGCTTGGGAGGCCGCACAGATACGCAGTATTTT	CASSLGGRTDTQYF	.	.	TRBV5-8	TRBJ2-3
TGTGCCAGTAGTATGAGTTGGGGCAGGGGTAACACTGAAGCTTTCTTT	CASSMSWGRGNTEAFF	.	once	TRBV19	TRBJ1-1
TGTGCCAGCAGTTATAGCTCCTACGAGCAGTACTTC	CASSYSSYEQYF	.	once	TRBV6-2/TRBV6-3	TRBJ2-7
TGTGCCAGTAGTATATATGGGGCGGGGCCCTCGGATACGCAGTATTTT	CASSIYGAGPSDTQYF	.	.	TRBV19	TRBJ2-3
TGTGCCAGTAGTACCCGGGACAGGGGGTTCCAAGAGACCCAGTACTTC	CASSTRDRGFQETQYF	TRBD1	.	TRBV19	TRBJ2-5
TGTGCCAGTAGTATAGATCCTCGACAGGGAGGACGAGGCTACACCTTC	CASSIDPRQGGRGYTF	TRBD1	once	TRBV19	TRBJ1-2
TGTGCCAGCAGCCCACAGGGGAGCTCCTATGAAAAACTGTTTTTT	CASSPQGSSYEKLFF	TRBD1	few	TRBV7-2	TRBJ1-4
TGTGCCAGCACCTCCTACCCCGACAGTTATGGCTACACCTTC	CASTSYPDSYGYTF	.	once	TRBV7-9	TRBJ1-2
TGCGCCAGCAGCCAAGACAGGACAGGGGTGAATTCACCCCTCCACTTT	CASSQDRTGVNSPLHF	TRBD1	.	TRBV4-1	TRBJ1-6
TGTGCCAGCAGCTCGATGTCCAGCGTGCACCAAGAGACCCAGTACTTC	CASSSMSSVHQETQYF	.	.	TRBV5-4	TRBJ2-5
TGTGCCAGAAGCGATATGACAGGGCCCACTGAAGCTTTCTTT	CARSDMTGPTEAFF	TRBD1	hyperexpanded	TRBV5-3	TRBJ1-1
TGTGCCAGCAGCTTAGCCTCTGCGGGCATTGAAAAACTGTTTTTT	CASSLASAGIEKLFF	.	few	TRBV7-9	TRBJ1-4
TGCGCCAGCAGCTTGGTGCCCGACAATGAGCAGTTCTTC	CASSLVPDNEQFF	.	.	TRBV5-1	TRBJ2-1
TGTGCCAGCAGCCAAATGTGGGGGGCCGCCCCCGAGCAGTACTTC	CASSQMWGAAPEQYF	.	.	TRBV3-1/TRBV3-2	TRBJ2-7
TGCAGTGCTCCGACGGAGGTTACGCAGTATTTT	CSAPTEVTQYF	.	.	TRBV20-1	TRBJ2-3